The 26 T cell receptor beta chains presented below share a single source sample, sequenced in a study of blood T cell repertoires in COVID-19. Method: immunoSEQ multiplex PCR; TCRdb's copy keeps in-frame clones and lacks some. The sample yields hundreds of thousands of clones, 70% to 90% seen once. Sequenced material: PBMCs or T cells enriched from blood (not recorded which). All receptors derive from a man aged 45-65 years who had been exposed to COVID-19.

The chain links TRBV2 to TRBJ1-4; perhaps TRBD1 as D (6 bases). The germline gives CDR1 SNHLY, CDR2 FYNNEI. V shed 5 bases and J shed 4 bases, with 14 bases lying between them. This CDR3 is built from 15 residues. The chain's CDR3 is CASSHRQANNEKLFF. In DNA form, the CDR3 reads TGTGCCAGCAGTCATAGACAGGCAAATAATGAAAAACTGTTTTTT.

The chain couples TRBV5-1 to TRBJ1-1; 8 nucleotides align to TRBD1. Trimming took 1 base from V and 1 from J; bases not matched to a gene: 3. In germline, CDR1 is SGHRS, CDR2 YFSETQ. This CDR3 has 15 amino acids. CDR3 nucleotide sequence: TGCGCCAGCAGCTTGTCGACAGGGGCGAACACTGAAGCTTTCTTT. It translates to CASSLSTGANTEAFF.

In this sample, this clone turned up once. This chain links TRBV5-4 with TRBJ1-2; TRBD1 is a possible D gene (5 bases). The CDR3 length is 19 residues. Germline V gene lookup returns CDR1 SGHNT and CDR2 YYREEE (reference sequence). Deletions cut 0 bases from V and 2 bases from J, with 23 bases between. The CDR3 spells CASSLGAGLILTLNYGYTF. CDR3 in DNA: TGTGCCAGCAGCTTGGGTGCAGGGCTCATACTCACATTGAACTATGGCTACACCTTC.

The J gene is TRBJ2-1, the V gene TRBV5-1; 9 bases agree with TRBD1. The CDR3 extends over 15 amino acids. In germline, CDR1 is SGHRS, CDR2 YFSETQ. Germline trimming cut 5 bases from V and 6 bases from J; bases unmatched to any gene: 9. The CDR3 reads CASSPGQGGLNEQFF. The CDR3 DNA sequence: TGCGCCAGCAGTCCGGGACAGGGAGGACTCAATGAGCAGTTCTTC.

V usage is TRBV14 and J usage is TRBJ1-1, with no clear D. Germline CDR1 is SGHDN and CDR2 is FVKESK. V was shortened by 1 base and J by 1 base, with 16 bases between the two germline ends. The CDR3 is 17 amino acids. In nucleotides, the CDR3 is TGTGCCAGCAGCCAAGGTTTGGCCCAGCGGAAGAACACTGAAGCTTTCTTT. It codes for CASSQGLAQRKNTEAFF.

The rearrangement uses TRBV5-1 and TRBJ2-7; 11 nucleotides match TRBD1. The CDR3 runs 16 residues. V lost 0 bases to trimming and J lost 9 bases; unmatched junction nucleotides: 11. The germline gives CDR1 SGHRS, CDR2 YFSETQ. This CDR3 is CASSLAAGQGASRQYV. DNA for the CDR3: TGCGCCAGCAGCTTGGCCGCAGGACAGGGGGCGTCTAGGCAGTACGTC.

In its sample, this clone was seen a few times. The V call is TRBV29-1, the J call TRBJ1-2, with TRBD1 matching 7 bases. In germline, CDR1 is SQVTM, CDR2 ANQGSEA. CDR3 size: 14 residues. After removal of 4 bases from V and 4 bases from J, the junction contained 9 bases not matched to a gene. The CDR3 protein is CSVAKGAESYGYTF. The CDR3 DNA reads TGCAGCGTTGCGAAGGGGGCGGAATCCTATGGCTACACCTTC. Complete variable domain (other parts from reference TRBV29-1 and TRBJ1-2): SAVISQKPSRDICQRGTSLTIQCQVDSQVTMMFWYRQQPGQSLTLIATANQGSEATYESGFVIDKFPISRPNLTFSTLTVSNMSPEDSSIYLCSVAKGAESYGYTFGSGTRLTVV.

This chain joins TRBV11-3 and TRBJ2-1; TRBD1 is a possible D gene (6 bases). The V gene lost 7 bases and the J gene lost 0 bases, with 7 bases spanning the gap. From germline, CDR1 is SGHNT and CDR2 YENEEA. The CDR3 totals 13 residues. CDR3: CASTRGSYNEQFF. In nucleotides, the CDR3 is TGTGCCAGCACCAGGGGCTCCTACAATGAGCAGTTCTTC.

This clone showed up just a few times. The rearrangement links TRBV2 to TRBJ2-7, with 12 positions matching TRBD1. This CDR3 region has 19 residues. Germline V CDR1 and CDR2: SNHLY, FYNNEI. The V segment lost 6 bases and the J segment 2 bases; nucleotides outside the gene matches: 17. CDR3 coding DNA: TGTGCCAGCAGGGGGCCGGCGGGACAGGGGGCCTTAAGCGCCTACGAGCAGTACTTC. The encoded protein is CASRGPAGQGALSAYEQYF.

This clone came up once. The CDR3 DNA reads TGCGCCAGCAGCCGACAACTAGCGCCTGGGGCCAACGTCCTGACTTTC. Residues: CASSRQLAPGANVLTF. This chain links TRBV4-1 with TRBJ2-6; TRBD2 agrees at 7 bases. Unmatched junction bases numbered 5, after V lost 4 bases and J lost 2 bases. Germline V gene sequence: CDR1 MGHRA, CDR2 YSYEKL. The CDR3 has 16 amino acids.

This clone was seen more than once but under ten times. The V call is TRBV19, the J call TRBJ1-2, with D possibly matching TRBD1 (6 bases). V was clipped by 5 bases and J by 7 bases, with 20 bases between them. The germline V gene encodes CDR1 LNHDA and CDR2 SQIVND (reference sequence). The CDR3 is 15 residues long. CDR3 residues: CASSPWTARRSGYTF. The CDR3, as DNA: TGTGCCAGTAGTCCTTGGACAGCAAGGCGGAGTGGCTACACCTTC.

V usage is TRBV7-3 and J usage is TRBJ1-2, with a weak D call TRBD1 (6 bases). V gave up 6 bases and J gave up 2 bases, with 13 bases separating them. In germline, CDR1 is SGHTA, CDR2 FQGTGA. This CDR3 is built from 14 residues. The CDR3 region is CASSSDTGNYGYTF. CDR3 DNA: TGTGCCAGCAGTTCCGACACAGGGAACTATGGCTACACCTTC.

This chain uses TRBV19 with TRBJ1-5, with D perhaps TRBD1 (5 bases). The V and J ends lost 2 bases and 3 bases respectively, with 11 bases between them. The length of the CDR3 is 15 residues. CDR1 and CDR2 from the germline V gene are LNHDA and SQIVND (reference sequence). DNA for the CDR3: TGTGCCAGTAGTATAAGTCAGGGATTCAATCAGCCCCAGCATTTT. This codes for CASSISQGFNQPQHF.

V and J are TRBV2 and TRBJ1-5; D uncertain. The CDR3 consists of 12 residues. Germline CDR1 is SNHLY and CDR2 is FYNNEI. The V end was cut by 3 bases, the J end by 6 bases, with 6 bases between. The CDR3 here is CASSEEAQPQHF. The CDR3 DNA reads as TGTGCCAGCAGTGAGGAGGCTCAGCCCCAGCATTTT.

This clone turned up a few times. The genes are TRBV6-6 and TRBJ1-3; TRBD1 might be the D (5 bases). The V end was cut by 6 bases, the J end by 0 bases, with 15 bases between. The CDR3 is made up of 16 amino acids. The germline V gene has CDR1 MNHNY and CDR2 SVGAGI (reference sequence). CDR3 nucleotides: TGTGCCAGCAGCCCCCTCCGGGGACTCTCTGGAAACACCATATATTTT. Encoded protein: CASSPLRGLSGNTIYF.

The DNA for the CDR3 is TGCGCCAGCAGGAACGGACAGGGAGGGGACGAGCAGTACTTC. This encodes CASRNGQGGDEQYF. The V and J genes are TRBV5-1 and TRBJ2-7, with D perhaps TRBD1 (8 bases). The germline V and J ends were trimmed by 5 bases and 5 bases, with 17 bases remaining between them. The CDR3 contains 14 residues. The V gene's germline CDR1 is SGHRS and CDR2 YFSETQ.

The rearrangement uses TRBV5-1 and TRBJ2-3; D might be TRBD1 (6 bases). This CDR3 has 12 amino acids. V was clipped by 3 bases and J by 5 bases, with 7 bases between them. Germline-derived CDR1 and CDR2 are SGHRS and YFSETQ. CDR3 sequence: CASSSTGDTQYF. The CDR3 DNA is TGCGCCAGCAGCTCGACAGGAGATACGCAGTATTTT.

The rearrangement uses TRBV28 and TRBJ1-1; 8 bases fit TRBD1. Germline V gives CDR1 MDHEN, CDR2 SYDVKM. This CDR3 is built from 16 residues. Trimming removed 6 bases from V and 4 bases from J; junction bases left unmatched: 13. The CDR3 region is CASSSRQGRVGTEAFF. For the CDR3, the DNA is TGTGCCAGCAGCTCCCGACAGGGGAGGGTAGGCACTGAAGCTTTCTTT.

The genes are TRBV9 and TRBJ1-5; D is undetermined. Germline lookup yields CDR1 SGDLS and CDR2 YYNGEE. The V end lost 4 bases, the J end lost 0 bases, and 5 bases lay between the germline ends. The CDR3 totals 13 residues. The CDR3 is CASSQVSNQPQHF. In DNA form, the CDR3 reads TGTGCCAGCAGCCAGGTTAGCAATCAGCCCCAGCATTTT.

This sequence joins TRBV29-1 and TRBJ1-1; D is perhaps TRBD1 (5 bases). Germline lookup yields CDR1 SQVTM and CDR2 ANQGSEA. This CDR3 is 13 amino acids long. The germline V and J ends were trimmed by 7 bases and 0 bases, with 12 bases remaining between them. CDR3 protein: CSAYGQMNTEAFF. The CDR3 DNA follows: TGCAGCGCCTACGGACAAATGAACACTGAAGCTTTCTTT.

V gene TRBV5-1 combines with J gene TRBJ2-4, with D hard to call. Trimming stripped 0 bases from V and 0 bases from J, with 16 bases between. This CDR3 region has 18 residues. Germline loops: CDR1 SGHRS, CDR2 YFSETQ. CDR3 protein: CASSLDYRHIKAKNIQYF. DNA for the CDR3: TGCGCCAGCAGCTTGGATTATCGACACATCAAAGCCAAAAACATTCAGTACTTC.

J is TRBJ2-3 and V is TRBV24-1, with D tentatively TRBD2 (6 bases). CDR1 and CDR2 (germline): KGHDR, SFDVKD. The germline V and J ends were trimmed by 7 bases and 7 bases, with 20 bases remaining between them. The CDR3 spans 15 residues. The chain's CDR3 is CATRARGNSGYTQYF. The CDR3 bases are TGTGCCACCAGGGCCCGGGGGAACTCCGGGTATACGCAGTATTTT.

This chain uses TRBV2 with TRBJ2-3; no definite D call. This CDR3 contains 11 residues. Trimming took off 4 bases at V and 5 bases at J, with 4 bases between the two ends. Germline assignment: CDR1 SNHLY and CDR2 FYNNEI. CDR3 protein: CASSGGDTQYF. DNA of the CDR3: TGTGCCAGCAGTGGCGGAGATACGCAGTATTTT. Drawing the rest from reference TRBV2 and TRBJ2-3, the complete variable domain is EPEVTQTPSHQVTQMGQEVILRCVPISNHLYFYWYRQILGQKVEFLVSFYNNEISEKSEIFDDQFSVERPDGSNFTLKIRSTKLEDSAMYFCASSGGDTQYFGPGTRLTVL.

This rearrangement joins TRBV20-1 to TRBJ1-5; no clear D. The CDR3 runs 14 residues. The germline V gene encodes CDR1 DFQATT and CDR2 SNEGSKA (reference sequence). Trimming shortened V by 3 bases and J by 2 bases, and 11 bases separated the two germline ends. This CDR3 is CSASPFERNQPQHF. The CDR3 bases are TGCAGTGCTAGTCCTTTCGAGCGCAATCAGCCCCAGCATTTT.

The V gene is TRBV10-3, the J gene TRBJ1-2; 8 nucleotides agree with TRBD1. V lost 3 bases and J lost 4; bases outside the gene matches: 7. Germline V gives CDR1 ENHRY, CDR2 SYGVKD. This CDR3 has 15 residues. CDR3 DNA sequence: TGTGCCATCAGTGAAGGGCAGGGGGCGATCTATGGCTACACCTTC. Translating it yields CAISEGQGAIYGYTF.

The chain recombines TRBV9 with TRBJ1-2, with D perhaps matching TRBD1 (6 bases). CDR3 length equals 16 residues. In germline, CDR1 is SGDLS, CDR2 YYNGEE. The V end was cut by 1 base, the J end by 3 bases, with 16 bases between. The CDR3 bases are TGTGCCAGCAGCGTAAGGGCAGGGGAGTTTGACTATGGCTACACCTTC. Translated: CASSVRAGEFDYGYTF.